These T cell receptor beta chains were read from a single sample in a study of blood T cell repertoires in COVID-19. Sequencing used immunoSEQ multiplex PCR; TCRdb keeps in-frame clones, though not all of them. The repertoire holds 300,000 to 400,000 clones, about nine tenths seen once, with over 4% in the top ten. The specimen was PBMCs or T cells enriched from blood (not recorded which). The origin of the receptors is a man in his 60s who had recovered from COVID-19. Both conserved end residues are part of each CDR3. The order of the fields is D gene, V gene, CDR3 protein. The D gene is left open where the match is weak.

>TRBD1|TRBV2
CASRDLGTGVDTQYF
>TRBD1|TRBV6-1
CASSVPTGGENTEAFF
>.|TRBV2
CASSTRTENYEQYF
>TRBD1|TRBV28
CASMLPGGRRGTGNTIYF
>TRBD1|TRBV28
CASSLIGQGANTEAFF
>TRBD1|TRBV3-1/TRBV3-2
CASSWIHPGQIFSGNTIYF
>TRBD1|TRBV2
CASSEVGTDQETQYF
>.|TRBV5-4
CASSLGSPFSGNTIYF
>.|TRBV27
CASRAYGHYQSSYNSPLHF
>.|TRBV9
CASSVGPSGLSTDTQYF
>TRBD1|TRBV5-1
CASSSPTGTGGDGYTF
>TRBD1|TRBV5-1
CASSLFAGTGRTGELFF
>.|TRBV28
CASSLTVYGYTF
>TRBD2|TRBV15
CATSQGLAGETQYF
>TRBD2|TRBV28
CASSRSGTRWGDQYF
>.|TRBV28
CASSYGGVGNQPQHF
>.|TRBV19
CASSIYSGANVLTF
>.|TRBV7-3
CASSPRFNDEQFF
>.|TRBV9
CASSVDEGSYEQYF
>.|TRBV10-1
CASRGGRGPHQPQHF
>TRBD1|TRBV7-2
CASRRPGQGSDTQYF
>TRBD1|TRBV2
CASSQQGAGYGYTF
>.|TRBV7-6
CASSLGRNSGYEQFF
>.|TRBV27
CASSLYRGEQYF
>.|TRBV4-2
CASSLTGTPNTGELFF
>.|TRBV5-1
CASSLARGKNTEAFF
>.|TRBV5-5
CASSFRGSGAFF
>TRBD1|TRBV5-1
CASSLDRGRTDTQYF
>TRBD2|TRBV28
CASSSPGLAGGTGFF
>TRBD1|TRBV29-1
CSVGGTGERGHTF
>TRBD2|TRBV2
CASSPGTSGSGQYF
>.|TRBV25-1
CASSEGGPTHSPLHF
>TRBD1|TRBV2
CASCNRGDEQFF
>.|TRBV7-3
CASSPGPLAGELFF
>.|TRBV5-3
CARSLNCQGWATNEKLFF
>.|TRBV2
CASSLDFSEQYF
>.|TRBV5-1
CASSLPGSNTGELFF
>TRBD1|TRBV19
CASNQGQRSFEQFF
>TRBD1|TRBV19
CASSNDRGSSYEQYF
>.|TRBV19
CASSIALTADNSPLHF
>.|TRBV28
CAVQGNQPQHF
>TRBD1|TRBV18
CASSPLDRGGRSPLHF